This T cell receptor beta chain comes out of a study of shared clonotypes between healthy human individuals. About the research overall: A donor's plate count was three for CD4 naive and three for CD4 memory; CD8 naive had two and CD8 memory one. Study outcomes and limitations: Generation probabilities were higher for clonotypes shared across all four sorted-subset donors than for unshared ones. Depth was large, yet rarefaction showed that sorted-subset sequencing was incomplete.

Clones were read by immunoSEQ multiplex PCR, and TCRdb kept only the in-frame ones, dropping some. The top ten hold 1% to 1.5% of the sample, which has 1.5 million to 2.5 million clones, about 95% seen once. Positively selected for CCR7, the CD45RO-negative cells used as naive CD8 cells excluded terminally differentiated effector memory CD45RA+ cells. Caucasian adults residing in Nashville, Tennessee made up all the donors. As for this clone: The antigen is unknown.

Germline-derived CDR1 and CDR2 are MDHEN and SYDVKM. V dropped 9 bases and J dropped 0 bases, with 9 bases sitting between them. The CDR3 totals 13 residues. The genes are TRBV28 and TRBJ2-4; no definite D call. Sequenced material: naive CD8+ T cells sorted from blood. The clonotype was recovered from a man in his late teens or twenties in good health. Written as DNA, the CDR3 is TGTGCCAGGAGATTTGGAGCCAAAAACATTCAGTACTTC. As protein: CARRFGAKNIQYF.